This TCR beta chain was profiled in a study of monozygotic twins with cystic fibrosis. Study results and limitations: J usage was most co-twin-similar in 8 of 16 pairs, V in 13.

Profiled with immunoSEQ multiplex PCR; TCRdb holds only in-frame clones, not every one. The profile shows approximately 9,700 clones, 91% of them singletons. CDR1 SGHDN and CDR2 FVKESK come from the germline V gene. Trimming shortened V by 4 bases and J by 4 bases, and 7 bases separated the two germline ends. CDR3 length equals 13 residues. A single count supports this clone. Its specificity is unknown. The material sequenced was blood. This chain uses TRBV14 with TRBJ2-2; D ambiguous. The TCR sequence derives from a boy aged 2-9 years with cystic fibrosis. CDR3 coding DNA: TGTGCCAGCAGCCGATATAGCACCGGGGAGCTGTTTTTT. Amino acids: CASSRYSTGELFF.